This T cell receptor beta chain came from a study of blood T cell repertoires in COVID-19. Overall study: Some COVID-19 samples were acute and others convalescent; all came from the United States, Italy and Spain. From T cells, B-cell-depleted T cells, or PBMCs came the material, which was cDNA or gDNA.

Original processing methods: Nucleated cell number was recorded as an estimate derived from reference gene primer amplification. Repertoires were generated with immunoSEQ multiplex PCR, while TCRdb's copy carries only in-frame clones and drops some. V and J calls and clone size are as listed in that table; D and trimming were resolved from the DNA. Among approximately 170,000 clones listed, roughly 84% were seen once. In this sample, this clone turned up a few times. The length of the CDR3 is 13 residues. Germline CDR1 reads MNHEY; CDR2 reads SMNVEV (reference sequence). V was clipped by 2 bases and J by 2 bases, with 6 bases between them.

This receptor was taken from an elderly woman with active or convalescent COVID-19. The specimen was peripheral blood. This rearrangement joins TRBV27 to TRBJ1-2; a possible D gene is TRBD1 (6 bases). CDR3 in amino acids: CASSLGGNYGYTF. CDR3 sequence (DNA): TGTGCCAGCAGTTTAGGGGGCAACTATGGCTACACCTTC.